This T cell receptor (beta chain) was captured in a study of HIV-infected patients and healthy controls. General study results and limits: Healthy controls carried many MAIT alpha-chain CDR3s, while HIV+ repertoires had few. No HLA typing of donors was done in this study. A major limitation was that merely sixteen HIV-infected individuals were processed. Mean usage of eight alpha and eight beta V genes differed significantly in HIV-infected patients versus controls.

Alpha and beta constant-region primers primed reverse transcription of around 540 ng RNA. Each of the alpha and beta chains got its own library through chain-specific third strand synthesis with indices. TCRdb re-derived calls from the 5' RACE reads in MiXCR, one entry per CDR3 protein. The sample holds 20,000 to 30,000 distinct CDR3 sequences, approximately 7.7% seen once. Whole blood was used without fractionation, so all unsorted peripheral T cells were included. This clonotype was observed a handful of times. Its antigen is not identified. Trimming removed 6 bases from V and 5 bases from J; junction bases left unmatched: 8. Germline V gene sequence: CDR1 MDHEN, CDR2 SYDVKM. This CDR3 is built from 14 residues.

Sequencing was performed on blood. The rearrangement uses TRBV28 and TRBJ1-1, with TRBD1 matching 8 bases. The source is an adult in good health. The CDR3 DNA follows: TGTGCCAGCAGATCAGACAGGGGCAGGACTGAAGCTTTCTTT. Its translation is CASRSDRGRTEAFF.